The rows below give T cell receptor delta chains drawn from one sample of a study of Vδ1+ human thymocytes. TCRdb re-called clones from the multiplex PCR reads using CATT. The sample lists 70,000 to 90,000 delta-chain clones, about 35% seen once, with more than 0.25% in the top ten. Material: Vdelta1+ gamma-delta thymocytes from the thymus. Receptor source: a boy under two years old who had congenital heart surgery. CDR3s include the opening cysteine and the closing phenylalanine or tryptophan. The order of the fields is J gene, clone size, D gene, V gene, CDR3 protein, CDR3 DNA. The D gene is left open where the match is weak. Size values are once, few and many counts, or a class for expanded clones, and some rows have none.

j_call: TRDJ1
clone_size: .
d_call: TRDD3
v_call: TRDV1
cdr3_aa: CALGELGLRYHWGIKGCTDKLIF
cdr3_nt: TGTGCTCTTGGGGAACTCGGGCTTCGTTACCACTGGGGGATAAAGGGGTGCACCGATAAACTCATCTTT

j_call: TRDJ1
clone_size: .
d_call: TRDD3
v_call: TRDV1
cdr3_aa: CALGGSYLCRYDWGINPYTDKLIF
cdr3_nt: TGTGCTCTTGGGGGATCCTACTTATGTCGATACGACTGGGGGATAAACCCGTACACCGATAAACTCATCTTT

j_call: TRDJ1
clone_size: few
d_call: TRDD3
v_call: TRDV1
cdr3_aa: CALGELARPSQQWGITWYTDKLIF
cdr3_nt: TGTGCTCTTGGGGAACTTGCGCGGCCTTCCCAACAATGGGGGATCACCTGGTACACCGATAAACTCATCTTT

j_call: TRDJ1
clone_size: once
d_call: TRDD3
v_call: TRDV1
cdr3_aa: CALGERLRGYADKLIF
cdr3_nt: TGTGCTCTTGGGGAACGGTTGAGGGGATACGCCGATAAACTCATCTTT

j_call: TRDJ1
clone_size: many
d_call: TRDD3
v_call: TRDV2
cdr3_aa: CACDTGIQELIF
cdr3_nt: TGTGCCTGTGACACGGGGATACAGGAACTCATCTTT

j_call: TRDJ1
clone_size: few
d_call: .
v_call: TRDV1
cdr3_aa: CALGERGRPHTDKLIF
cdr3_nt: TGTGCTCTTGGGGAAAGAGGCAGACCGCACACCGATAAACTCATCTTT

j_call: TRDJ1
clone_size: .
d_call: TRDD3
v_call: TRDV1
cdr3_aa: CALGGFPPVTGGYRYTDKLIF
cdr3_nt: TGTGCTCTTGGGGGATTTCCTCCGGTAACTGGGGGATATCGGTACACCGATAAACTCATCTTT

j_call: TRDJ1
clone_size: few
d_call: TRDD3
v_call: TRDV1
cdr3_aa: CALGELTALGDTGELIF
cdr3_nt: TGTGCTCTTGGGGAACTCACGGCGCTGGGGGATACCGGGGAACTCATCTTT

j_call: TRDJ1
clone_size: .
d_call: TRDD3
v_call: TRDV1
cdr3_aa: CALGEPHKAGRVGDTEYTDKLIF
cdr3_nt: TGTGCTCTTGGGGAACCCCACAAGGCGGGAAGAGTGGGGGATACTGAGTACACCGATAAACTCATCTTT

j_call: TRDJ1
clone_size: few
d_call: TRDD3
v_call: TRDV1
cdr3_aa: CALGRVGFLHWGIASYTDKLIF
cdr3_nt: TGTGCTCTTGGGCGGGTTGGATTCCTCCACTGGGGGATTGCCTCTTACACCGATAAACTCATCTTT

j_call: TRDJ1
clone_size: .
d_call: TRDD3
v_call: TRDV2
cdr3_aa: CACDSYTGGDKLIF
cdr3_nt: TGTGCCTGTGACTCCTATACTGGGGGGGATAAACTCATCTTT

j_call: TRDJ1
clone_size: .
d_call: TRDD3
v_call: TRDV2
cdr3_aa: CAWDFWGIPLTDKLIF
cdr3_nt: TGTGCCTGGGATTTCTGGGGGATACCCTTGACCGATAAACTCATCTTT

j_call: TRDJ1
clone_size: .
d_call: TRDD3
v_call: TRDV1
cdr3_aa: CALVGGWGYTDKLIF
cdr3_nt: TGTGCTCTTGTCGGGGGATGGGGGTACACCGATAAACTCATCTTT